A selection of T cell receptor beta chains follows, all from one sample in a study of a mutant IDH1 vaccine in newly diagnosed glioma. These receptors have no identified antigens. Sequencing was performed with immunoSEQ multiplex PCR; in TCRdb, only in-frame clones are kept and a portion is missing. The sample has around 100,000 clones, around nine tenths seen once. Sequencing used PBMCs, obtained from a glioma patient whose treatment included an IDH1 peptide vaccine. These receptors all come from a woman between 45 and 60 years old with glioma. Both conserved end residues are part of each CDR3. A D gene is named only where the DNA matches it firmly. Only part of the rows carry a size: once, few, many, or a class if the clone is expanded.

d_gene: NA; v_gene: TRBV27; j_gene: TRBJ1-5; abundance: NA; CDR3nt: TGTGCCAGCAGTTGGGGACCCCCCAATCAGCCCCAGCATTTT; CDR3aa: CASSWGPPNQPQHF
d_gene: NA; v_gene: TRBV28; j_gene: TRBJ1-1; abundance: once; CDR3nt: TGTGCCAGCAGTTTATCTCGCAGAAGGGCTTTCTTT; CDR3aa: CASSLSRRRAFF
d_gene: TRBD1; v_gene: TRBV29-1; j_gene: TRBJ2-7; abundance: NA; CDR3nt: TGCAGCGCCCGGGACAGGGACTACGAGCAGTACTTC; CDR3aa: CSARDRDYEQYF
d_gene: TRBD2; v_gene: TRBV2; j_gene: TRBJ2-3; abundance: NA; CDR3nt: TGTGCCAGCACTAACAGCGGACTAGCTTCGGTAACAGATACGCAGTATTTT; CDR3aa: CASTNSGLASVTDTQYF
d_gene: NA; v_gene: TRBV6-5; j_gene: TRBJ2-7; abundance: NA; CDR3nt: TGTGCCAGCAGTCACGGACAGGGAGGGGGGTACGAGCAGTACTTC; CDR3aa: CASSHGQGGGYEQYF
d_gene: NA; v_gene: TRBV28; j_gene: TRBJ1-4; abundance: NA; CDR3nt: TGTGCCAGCAGTCCAAGAGAGGCAACTAATGAAAAACTGTTTTTT; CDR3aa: CASSPREATNEKLFF
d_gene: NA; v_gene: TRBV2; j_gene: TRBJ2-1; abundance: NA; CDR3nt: TGTGCCAGCAGTGTTAGCGGAGCCCCCTACAATGAGCAGTTCTTC; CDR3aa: CASSVSGAPYNEQFF
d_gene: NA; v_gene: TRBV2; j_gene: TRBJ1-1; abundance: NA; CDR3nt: TGTGCCAGCAGAGGGCAGGGGAACACTGAAGCTTTCTTT; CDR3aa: CASRGQGNTEAFF
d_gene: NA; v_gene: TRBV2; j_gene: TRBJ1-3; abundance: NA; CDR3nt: TGTGCCATCAGGGTGACAAGGGGCACTGGAAACACCATATATTTT; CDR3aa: CAIRVTRGTGNTIYF
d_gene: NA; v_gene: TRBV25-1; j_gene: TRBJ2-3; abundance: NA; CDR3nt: TGTGCCAGCCCCATCCGAGTTACCGGCACAGATACGCAGTATTTT; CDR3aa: CASPIRVTGTDTQYF
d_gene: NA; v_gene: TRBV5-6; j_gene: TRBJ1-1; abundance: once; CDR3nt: TGTGCCAGCAGCTTGATGGGGGCCGGCACTGAAGCTTTCTTT; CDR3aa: CASSLMGAGTEAFF
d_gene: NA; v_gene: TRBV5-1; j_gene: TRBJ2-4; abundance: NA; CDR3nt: TGCGCCAGCAGCTTGGCCTTGGATTGGGAGGCCAAAAACATTCAGTACTTC; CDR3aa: CASSLALDWEAKNIQYF
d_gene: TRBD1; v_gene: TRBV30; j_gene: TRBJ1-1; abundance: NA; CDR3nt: TGTGCCTGGAGTCGGTCGGGAACCAGGGGGGTCACTGAAGCTTTCTTT; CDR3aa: CAWSRSGTRGVTEAFF
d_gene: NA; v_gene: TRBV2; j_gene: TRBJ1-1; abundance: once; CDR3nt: TGTGCCAGCAGTGGAGGGCCTGAAGCTTTCTTT; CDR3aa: CASSGGPEAFF
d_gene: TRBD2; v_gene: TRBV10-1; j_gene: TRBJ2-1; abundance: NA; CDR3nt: TGCGCCAGCAGTGAGTCGAGCGGGAGAGCTTTCTTC; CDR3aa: CASSESSGRAFF
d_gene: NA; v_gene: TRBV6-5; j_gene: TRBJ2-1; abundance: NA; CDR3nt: TGTGCCAGCAGACTTTACAATGAGCAGTTCTTC; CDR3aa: CASRLYNEQFF
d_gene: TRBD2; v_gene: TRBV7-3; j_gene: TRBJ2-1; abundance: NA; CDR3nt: TGTGCCAGCAGCTTACTAGCGGGAGGGATAAATGAGCAGTTCTTC; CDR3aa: CASSLLAGGINEQFF
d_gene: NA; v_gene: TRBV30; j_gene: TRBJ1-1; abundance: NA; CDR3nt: TGTGCCTGGACCCTAAGGACTGAAGCTTTCTTT; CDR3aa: CAWTLRTEAFF
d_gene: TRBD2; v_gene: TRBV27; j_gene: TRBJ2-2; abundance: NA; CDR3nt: TGTGCCAGCAGTTTATCGAAGGGACTAGCGTTCACCGGGGAGCTGTTTTTT; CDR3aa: CASSLSKGLAFTGELFF
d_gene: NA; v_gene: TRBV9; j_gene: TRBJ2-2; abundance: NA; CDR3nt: TGTGCCAGCAGCCCCCCCAGAGCCGGGGAGCTGTTTTTT; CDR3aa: CASSPPRAGELFF
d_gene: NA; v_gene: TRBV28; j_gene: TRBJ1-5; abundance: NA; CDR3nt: TGTGCCAGCAGTTTAGGGGCCTTTGGCAATCAGCCCCAGCATTTT; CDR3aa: CASSLGAFGNQPQHF
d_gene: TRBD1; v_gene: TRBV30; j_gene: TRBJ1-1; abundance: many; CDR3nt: TGTGCCTGGAGTGTACAGGGGAGGGGGACTGAAGCTTTCTTT; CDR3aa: CAWSVQGRGTEAFF
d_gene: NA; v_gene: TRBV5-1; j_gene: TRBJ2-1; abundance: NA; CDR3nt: TGCGCCAGCAGCTTGGAGGCGGTGTCCTACAATGAGCAGTTCTTC; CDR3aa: CASSLEAVSYNEQFF
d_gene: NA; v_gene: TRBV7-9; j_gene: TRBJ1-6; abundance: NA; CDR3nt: TGTGCCAGCAGCGAACCGGGTAGCTCCTATAATTCACCCCTCCACTTT; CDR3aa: CASSEPGSSYNSPLHF